One sample yielded the 17 T cell receptor beta chains listed below, sequenced in a study of T-cell memory formation after mild COVID-19. TCRdb re-called the 5' RACE reads with MiXCR, one entry per CDR3 protein. The table shows roughly 500,000 distinct CDR3 sequences, with 20% occurring only once. Sequences were obtained from PBMCs or a T cell subset sorted from them (not recorded which). The source of these receptors is an adult woman who had mild COVID-19 (a few samples of this study predate the infection). Cell type and time point are not known.

This clonotype was found a few times. The CDR3 region is CASSRQASSYEQYF. The CDR3 bases are TGTGCCAGCAGTCGACAGGCGAGCTCCTACGAGCAGTACTTC. The chain carries TRBV25-1 and TRBJ2-7, with D possibly matching TRBD1 (6 bases). The germline V and J ends were trimmed by 5 bases and 0 bases, with 11 bases remaining between them. Germline CDR1 reads MGHDK; CDR2 reads SYGVNS. This CDR3 has 14 amino acids.

The rearrangement joins TRBV6-5 to TRBJ1-2; perhaps TRBD1 as D (6 bases). In germline, CDR1 is MNHEY, CDR2 SVGAGI. With 5 bases removed from V and 8 bases from J, the gap between germline ends came to 15 bases. There are 13 residues in the CDR3. In nucleotides, the CDR3 is TGTGCCAGCAGTCTCACACTCAGGGGCGGCTACACCTTC. Translating gives CASSLTLRGGYTF.

This sequence joins TRBV7-9 and TRBJ1-2, with D unresolved. Germline V gene data show CDR1 as SEHNR and CDR2 as FQNEAQ (reference sequence). This CDR3 is built from 17 residues. Trimming left V 4 bases short and J 2 bases short, with 20 bases between. Written as DNA, the CDR3 is TGTGCCAGCAGCTCGTCCCTGCCGGGCGGGTACAACTATGGCTACACCTTC. It encodes CASSSSLPGGYNYGYTF.

The chain links TRBV7-9 to TRBJ2-7; D is unresolved. Germline CDR1 is SEHNR and CDR2 is FQNEAQ (reference sequence). The CDR3 extends over 14 amino acids. The V end was cut by 4 bases, the J end by 2 bases, with 12 bases between. The CDR3 is CASSSNRVTYEQYF. CDR3 nucleotide sequence: TGTGCCAGCAGCTCTAATAGGGTTACCTACGAGCAGTACTTC.

V usage is TRBV9 and J usage is TRBJ2-2; the D is unclear. V was trimmed by 0 bases and J by 4 bases, leaving 7 bases between them. The CDR3 consists of 14 residues. Germline CDR1 and CDR2: SGDLS and YYNGEE. The CDR3 loop reads CASSVAGITGELFF. Written as DNA, the CDR3 is TGTGCCAGCAGCGTAGCTGGGATCACCGGGGAGCTGTTTTTT.

The chain joins TRBV29-1 to TRBJ1-1; no reliable D call. Germline values: CDR1 SQVTM, CDR2 ANQGSEA. V was trimmed by 4 bases and J by 3 bases, leaving 21 bases between them. The length of the CDR3 is 16 residues. The CDR3 is CSVGLGIAGLYTEAFF. For the CDR3, the DNA is TGCAGCGTTGGGTTGGGGATCGCGGGTTTGTACACTGAAGCTTTCTTT.

This clonotype has a handful of counts. This chain joins TRBV10-3 and TRBJ2-1; 10 nucleotides line up with TRBD1. This CDR3 has 14 residues. V lost 8 bases, J lost 8 bases, and 9 bases stayed unmatched. Germline CDR1 ENHRY, CDR2 SYGVKD. DNA of the CDR3: TGTGCCATCCAGCGGACAGGGGGTAGGGATGAGCAGTTCTTC. Its translation: CAIQRTGGRDEQFF.

The chain couples TRBV12-3 or TRBV12-4 to TRBJ2-1; 10 bases map to TRBD2. The CDR3 runs 15 residues. Losses at the gene ends were 5 bases for V and 8 bases for J; bases not matched to a gene: 9. The CDR3 DNA reads TGTGCCAGCAGTCCGGGACTAGCGAGGTTCGATGAGCAGTTCTTC. Amino acids: CASSPGLARFDEQFF.

The sample holds a few counts of this clonotype. The rearrangement links TRBV7-2 to TRBJ1-2; D is unclear. Trimming left V 5 bases short and J 2 bases short, with 9 bases between. Germline loops: CDR1 SGHTA, CDR2 FQGNSA. The CDR3 totals 13 residues. The CDR3, as DNA: TGTGCCAGCAGCGAGGACGGCAACTATGGCTACACCTTC. Residues: CASSEDGNYGYTF.

The J gene is TRBJ1-1, the V gene TRBV12-3 or TRBV12-4; 7 bases fit TRBD1. After removal of 6 bases from V and 1 base from J, the junction contained 5 bases not matched to a gene. The CDR3 runs 14 residues. CDR3 nucleotides: TGTGCCAGCAGACCGGGACAGAAGAACACTGAAGCTTTCTTT. Translated, it gives CASRPGQKNTEAFF.

This clonotype was seen more than once but under ten times. V and J are TRBV5-5 and TRBJ2-3, with 7 bases aligning to TRBD2. Trimming took 4 bases from V and 4 from J; bases not matched to a gene: 9. The CDR3 runs to 15 residues. CDR1 is SGHKS and CDR2 is YYEKEE in the germline V gene (reference sequence). The CDR3 spells CASSRRGDSSDTQYF. DNA for the CDR3: TGTGCCAGCAGCCGACGGGGGGATAGCTCAGATACGCAGTATTTT.

The genes are TRBV19 and TRBJ2-1; D uncertain. V gave up 3 bases and J gave up 3 bases, with 9 bases separating them. Germline V gene data show CDR1 as LNHDA and CDR2 as SQIVND (reference sequence). The CDR3 runs 14 residues. CDR3: CASSMQPNYNEQFF. Written as DNA, the CDR3 is TGTGCCAGTAGTATGCAGCCAAACTACAATGAGCAGTTCTTC.

CDR3 bases: TGCAGCGCCCAGACTTGGGACACTGAAGCTTTCTTT. It yields the protein CSAQTWDTEAFF. The rearrangement joins TRBV29-1 to TRBJ1-1; D not resolved. This CDR3 spans 12 amino acids. CDR1 is SQVTM, CDR2 ANQGSEA, per germline. The germline V and J ends were trimmed by 7 bases and 3 bases, with 12 bases remaining between them.

This clonotype was recorded many times. The chain couples TRBV24-1 to TRBJ2-7; perhaps TRBD2 as D (5 bases). Trimming shortened V by 3 bases and J by 3 bases, and 8 bases separated the two germline ends. This CDR3 comprises 13 residues. Germline V CDR1 and CDR2: KGHDR, SFDVKD. As DNA, the CDR3 is TGTGCCACCAGTGATGGAGGAGGCTACGAGCAGTACTTC. This sequence encodes CATSDGGGYEQYF.

In DNA form, the CDR3 reads TGTGCCAGCGCCCTCGGGGACTGGGATGAGCAGTTCTTC. It yields the protein CASALGDWDEQFF. The gene calls are TRBV14 and TRBJ2-1; D is perhaps TRBD2 (6 bases). V lost 8 bases to trimming and J lost 8 bases, with 16 bases between them. Germline values: CDR1 SGHDN, CDR2 FVKESK. The CDR3 runs 13 residues. Full variable domain (rest looked up from reference TRBV14 and TRBJ2-1): EAGVTQFPSHSVIEKGQTVTLRCDPISGHDNLYWYRRVMGKEIKFLLHFVKESKQDESGMPNNRFLAERTGGTYSTLKVQPAELEDSGVYFCASALGDWDEQFFGPGTRLTVL.

This clonotype was counted between two and nine times. V usage is TRBV20-1 and J usage is TRBJ2-7; D uncertain. Trimming took 3 bases from V and 3 from J, leaving 6 bases between them. The germline V gene has CDR1 DFQATT and CDR2 SNEGSKA (reference sequence). The CDR3 length is 11 residues. The CDR3 here is CSASPIYEQYF. CDR3 nucleotides: TGCAGTGCTAGTCCCATCTACGAGCAGTACTTC.

This clonotype has a handful of counts. The chain employs TRBV29-1 and TRBJ2-7; TRBD2 matches at 9 bases. This CDR3 spans 13 amino acids. From germline, CDR1 is SQVTM and CDR2 ANQGSEA. V dropped 4 bases and J dropped 2; count of bases not matched to a gene: 3. CDR3 bases: TGCAGCGTTGTGCGGGAGGGCGCCTACGAGCAGTACTTC. This gives the protein CSVVREGAYEQYF.